This T cell receptor (beta chain) derives from a study of T cell repertoires in cytomegalovirus infection. As for the study in general: Well-studied HLA-B-restricted epitopes and recently identified HLA-C-restricted epitopes of CMV were both used in the study. Both a matching HLA type and CMV infection were indicated by public TCR beta signatures. Study results and limitations: Cumulative frequency (of public TCR beta family members) identified carriers of CMV plus the relevant HLA. CMV-specific HLA-C-restricted TCR beta clonotypes dominated the ex vivo response.

TCRdb processed the reads anew with MiXCR; each CDR3 protein has one entry. The repertoire includes some 500,000 distinct CDR3 sequences, more than 30% of them detected once, and 15% to 20% sits in the top ten. The trim removed 3 bases at V and 4 bases at J, leaving 8 bases unmatched. In germline, CDR1 is DFQATT, CDR2 SNEGSKA (reference sequence). The CDR3 has 14 amino acids. A note on this clonotype: The antigen remains undetermined.

The chain employs TRBV20-1 and TRBJ2-5, with TRBD2 identical over 7 bases. The material was cultured PBMCs, obtained from culture after CMV antigen stimulation. This sequence was found in a human donor in good health (CMV status not recorded). Some clones in this sample may be carry-over from other donors' samples. The CDR3 DNA follows: TGCAGTGCTAGTTGGAGCGGGAAGGGAGAGACCCAGTACTTC. Encoded protein: CSASWSGKGETQYF.